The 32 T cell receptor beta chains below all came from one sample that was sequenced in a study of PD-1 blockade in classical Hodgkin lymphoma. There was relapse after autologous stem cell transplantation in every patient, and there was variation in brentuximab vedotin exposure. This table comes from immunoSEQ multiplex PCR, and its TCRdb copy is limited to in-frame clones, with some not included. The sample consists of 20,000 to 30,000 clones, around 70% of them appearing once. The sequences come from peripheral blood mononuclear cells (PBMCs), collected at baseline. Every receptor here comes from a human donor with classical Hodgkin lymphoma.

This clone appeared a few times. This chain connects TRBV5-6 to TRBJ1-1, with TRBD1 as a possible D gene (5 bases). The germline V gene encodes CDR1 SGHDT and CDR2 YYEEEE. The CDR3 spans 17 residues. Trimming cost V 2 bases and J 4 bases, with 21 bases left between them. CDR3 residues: CASSFSGPGKGITEAFF. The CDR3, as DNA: TGTGCCAGCAGCTTTTCCGGGCCAGGGAAGGGTATCACTGAAGCTTTCTTT.

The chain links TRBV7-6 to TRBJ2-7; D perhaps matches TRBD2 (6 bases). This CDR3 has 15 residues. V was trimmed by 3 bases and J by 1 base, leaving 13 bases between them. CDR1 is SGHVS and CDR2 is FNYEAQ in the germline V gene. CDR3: CASSFALGGSYEQYF. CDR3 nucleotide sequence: TGTGCCAGCAGCTTTGCCTTGGGGGGATCCTACGAGCAGTACTTC.

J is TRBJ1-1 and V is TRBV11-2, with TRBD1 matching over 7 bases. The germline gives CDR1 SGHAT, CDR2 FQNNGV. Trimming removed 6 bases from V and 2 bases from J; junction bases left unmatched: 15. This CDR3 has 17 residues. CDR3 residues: CASRPGLPGTANTEAFF. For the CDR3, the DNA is TGTGCCAGCAGGCCAGGACTACCTGGGACAGCTAACACTGAAGCTTTCTTT.

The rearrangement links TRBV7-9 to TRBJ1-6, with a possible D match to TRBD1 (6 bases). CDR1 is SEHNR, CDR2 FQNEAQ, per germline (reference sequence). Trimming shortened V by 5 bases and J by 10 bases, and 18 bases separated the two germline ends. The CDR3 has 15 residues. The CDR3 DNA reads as TGTGCCAGCAGCACTCAAGGACAGTGGGACTCACCCCTCCACTTT. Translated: CASSTQGQWDSPLHF.

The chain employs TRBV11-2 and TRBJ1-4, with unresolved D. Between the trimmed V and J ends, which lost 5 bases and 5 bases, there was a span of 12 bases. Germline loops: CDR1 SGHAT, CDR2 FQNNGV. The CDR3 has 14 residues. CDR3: CASSADYGNEKLFF. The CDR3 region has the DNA TGTGCCAGCAGCGCCGATTATGGGAATGAAAAACTGTTTTTT.

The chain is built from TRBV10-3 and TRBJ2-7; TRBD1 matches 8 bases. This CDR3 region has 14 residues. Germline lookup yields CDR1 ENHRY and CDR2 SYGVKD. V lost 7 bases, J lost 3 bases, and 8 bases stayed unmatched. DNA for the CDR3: TGTGCCATCAACCCGACAGGGGTAGACTACGAGCAGTACTTC. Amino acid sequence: CAINPTGVDYEQYF.

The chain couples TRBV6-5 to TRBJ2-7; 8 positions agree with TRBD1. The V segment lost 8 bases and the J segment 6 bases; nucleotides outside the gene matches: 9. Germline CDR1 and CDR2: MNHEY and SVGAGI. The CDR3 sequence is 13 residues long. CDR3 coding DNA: TGTGCCAGCGGGTTAACAGGGGGTGGCGAGCAGTACTTC. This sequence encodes CASGLTGGGEQYF.

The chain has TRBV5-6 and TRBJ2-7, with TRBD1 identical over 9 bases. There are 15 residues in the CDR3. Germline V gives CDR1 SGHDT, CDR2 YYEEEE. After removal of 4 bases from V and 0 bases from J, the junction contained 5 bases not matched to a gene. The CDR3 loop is CASSPGGQGSYEQYF. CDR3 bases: TGTGCCAGCAGCCCGGGGGGACAGGGCTCCTACGAGCAGTACTTC.

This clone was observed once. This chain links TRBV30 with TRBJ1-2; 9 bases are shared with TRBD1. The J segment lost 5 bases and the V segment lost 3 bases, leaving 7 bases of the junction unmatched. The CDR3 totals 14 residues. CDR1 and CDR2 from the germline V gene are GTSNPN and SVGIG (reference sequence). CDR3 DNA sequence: TGTGCCTGGAGCCCGGGACAGGGCGTTTATGGCTACACCTTC. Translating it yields CAWSPGQGVYGYTF. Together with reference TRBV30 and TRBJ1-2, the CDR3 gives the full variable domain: SQTIHQWPATLVQPVGSPLSLECTVEGTSNPNLYWYRQAAGRGLQLLFYSVGIGQISSEVPQNLSASRPQDRQFILSSKKLLLSDSGFYLCAWSPGQGVYGYTFGSGTRLTVV.

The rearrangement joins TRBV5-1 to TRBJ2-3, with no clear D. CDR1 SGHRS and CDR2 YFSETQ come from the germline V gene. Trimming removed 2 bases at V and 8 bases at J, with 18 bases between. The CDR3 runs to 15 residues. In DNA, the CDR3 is TGCGCCAGCAGCTTTGGGCAGGAGCCCTTGGGTACGCAGTATTTT. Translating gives CASSFGQEPLGTQYF.

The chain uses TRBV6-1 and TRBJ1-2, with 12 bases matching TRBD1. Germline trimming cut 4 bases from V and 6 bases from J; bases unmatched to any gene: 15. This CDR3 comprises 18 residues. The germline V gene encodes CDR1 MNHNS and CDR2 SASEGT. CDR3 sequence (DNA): TGTGCCAGCAGTGCATACGTAGGGCCCGGGACAGGGGGCGATGGCTACACCTTC. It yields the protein CASSAYVGPGTGGDGYTF.

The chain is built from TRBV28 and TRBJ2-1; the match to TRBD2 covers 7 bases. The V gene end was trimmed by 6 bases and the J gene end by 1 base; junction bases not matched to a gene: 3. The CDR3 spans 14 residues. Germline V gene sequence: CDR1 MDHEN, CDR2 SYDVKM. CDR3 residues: CASRLANSYNEQFF. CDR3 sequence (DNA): TGTGCCAGCAGACTAGCGAATTCCTACAATGAGCAGTTCTTC.

The CDR3 region has the DNA TGTGCCAGCAGGTACGGGTCTGGGGCCAACGTCCTGACTTTC. Residues: CASRYGSGANVLTF. This rearrangement joins TRBV7-2 to TRBJ2-6, with D unresolved. Germline lookup yields CDR1 SGHTA and CDR2 FQGNSA. This CDR3 is 14 amino acids long. The germline V and J ends were trimmed by 6 bases and 1 base, with 7 bases remaining between them.

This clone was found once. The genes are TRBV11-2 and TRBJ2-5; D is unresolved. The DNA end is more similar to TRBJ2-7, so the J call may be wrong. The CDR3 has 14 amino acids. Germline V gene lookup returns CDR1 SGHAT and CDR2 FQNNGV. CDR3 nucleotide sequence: TGTGCCAGCGGGTTAGGGCAGCGTCTCTACGAGCAGTACTTC. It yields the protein CASGLGQRLYEQYF.

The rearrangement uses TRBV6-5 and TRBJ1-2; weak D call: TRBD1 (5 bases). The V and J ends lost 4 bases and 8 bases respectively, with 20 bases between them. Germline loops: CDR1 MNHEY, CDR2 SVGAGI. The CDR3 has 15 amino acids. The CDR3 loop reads CASSSMGGVGLGYTF. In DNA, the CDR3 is TGTGCCAGCAGTTCTATGGGAGGGGTGGGTTTGGGCTACACCTTC.

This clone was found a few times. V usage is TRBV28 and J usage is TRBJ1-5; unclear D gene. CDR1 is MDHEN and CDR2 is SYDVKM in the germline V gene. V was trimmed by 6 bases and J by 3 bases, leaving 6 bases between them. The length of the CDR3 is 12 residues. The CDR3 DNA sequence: TGTGCCAGCAGCCGTCCCAATCAGCCCCAGCATTTT. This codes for CASSRPNQPQHF.

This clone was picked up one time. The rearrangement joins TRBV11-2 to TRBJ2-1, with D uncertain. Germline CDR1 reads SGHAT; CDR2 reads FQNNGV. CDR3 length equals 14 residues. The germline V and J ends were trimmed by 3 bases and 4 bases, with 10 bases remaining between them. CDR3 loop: CASSLRQEYNEQFF. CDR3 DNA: TGTGCCAGCAGCTTGAGGCAGGAGTACAATGAGCAGTTCTTC. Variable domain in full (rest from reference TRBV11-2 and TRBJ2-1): EAGVAQSPRYKIIEKRQSVAFWCNPISGHATLYWYQQILGQGPKLLIQFQNNGVVDDSQLPKDRFSAERLKGVDSTLKIQPAKLEDSAVYLCASSLRQEYNEQFFGPGTRLTVL.

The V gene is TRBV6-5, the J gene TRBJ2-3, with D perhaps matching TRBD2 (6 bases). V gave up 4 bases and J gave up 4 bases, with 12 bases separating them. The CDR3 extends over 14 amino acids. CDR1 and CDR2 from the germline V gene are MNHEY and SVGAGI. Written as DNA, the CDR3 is TGTGCCAGCAGTTCGGGACTTTCGGCAGATACGCAGTATTTT. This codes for CASSSGLSADTQYF.

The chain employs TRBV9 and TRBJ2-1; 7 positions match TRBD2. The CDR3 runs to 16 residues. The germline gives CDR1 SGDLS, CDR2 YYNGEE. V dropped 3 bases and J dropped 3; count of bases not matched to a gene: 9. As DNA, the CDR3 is TGTGCCAGCAGCGCACAAGCGGGGAGAGTCTACAATGAGCAGTTCTTC. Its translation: CASSAQAGRVYNEQFF.

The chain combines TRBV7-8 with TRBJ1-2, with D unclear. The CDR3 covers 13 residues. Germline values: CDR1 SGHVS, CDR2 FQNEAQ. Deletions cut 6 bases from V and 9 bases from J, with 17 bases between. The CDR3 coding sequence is TGTGCCAGCAGGCCTTCGGACCTTGGGCGCTACACCTTC. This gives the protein CASRPSDLGRYTF.

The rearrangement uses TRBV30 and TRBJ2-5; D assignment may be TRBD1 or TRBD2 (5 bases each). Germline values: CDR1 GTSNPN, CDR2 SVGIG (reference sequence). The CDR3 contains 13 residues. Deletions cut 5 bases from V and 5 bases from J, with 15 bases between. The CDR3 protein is CAWDLIWGETQYF. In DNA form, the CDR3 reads TGTGCCTGGGACCTTATCTGGGGGGAGACCCAGTACTTC.

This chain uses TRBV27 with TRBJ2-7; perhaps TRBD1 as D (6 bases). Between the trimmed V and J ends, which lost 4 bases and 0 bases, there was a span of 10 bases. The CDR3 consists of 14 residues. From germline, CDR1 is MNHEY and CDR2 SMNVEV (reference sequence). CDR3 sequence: CASSSSGASYEQYF. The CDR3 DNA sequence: TGTGCCAGCAGTTCTTCAGGGGCCTCCTACGAGCAGTACTTC.

CDR3 residues: CASSLGGSLDTQYF. Here the CDR3 DNA reads TGCGCCAGCAGCTTGGGAGGTAGCCTAGATACGCAGTATTTT. This rearrangement joins TRBV5-1 to TRBJ2-3; unclear D gene. Trimming pared 0 bases from V and 5 bases from J, leaving 10 bases between. The CDR3 runs 14 residues. The germline gives CDR1 SGHRS, CDR2 YFSETQ.

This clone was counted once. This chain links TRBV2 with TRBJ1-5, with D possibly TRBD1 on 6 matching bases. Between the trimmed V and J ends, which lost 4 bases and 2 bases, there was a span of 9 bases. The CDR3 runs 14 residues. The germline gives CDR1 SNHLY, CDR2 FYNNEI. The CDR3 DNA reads TGTGCCAGCAGTGGGGGGCAGGGCAATCAGCCCCAGCATTTT. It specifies CASSGGQGNQPQHF.

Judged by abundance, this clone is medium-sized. The CDR3 spells CASRQTGDYGYTF. Here the CDR3 DNA reads TGTGCCAGTAGGCAAACAGGGGACTATGGCTACACCTTC. The chain is built from TRBV19 and TRBJ1-2; 7 nucleotides align to TRBD1. Germline-derived CDR1 and CDR2 are LNHDA and SQIVND (reference sequence). The trim removed 6 bases at V and 3 bases at J, leaving 4 bases unmatched. The CDR3 consists of 13 residues.

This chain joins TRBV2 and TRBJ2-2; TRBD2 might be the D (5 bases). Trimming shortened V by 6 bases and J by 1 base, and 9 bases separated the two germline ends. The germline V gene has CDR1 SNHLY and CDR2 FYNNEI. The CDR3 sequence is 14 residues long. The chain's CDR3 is CASRTGVNTGELFF. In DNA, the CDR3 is TGTGCCAGCAGGACCGGGGTGAACACCGGGGAGCTGTTTTTT.

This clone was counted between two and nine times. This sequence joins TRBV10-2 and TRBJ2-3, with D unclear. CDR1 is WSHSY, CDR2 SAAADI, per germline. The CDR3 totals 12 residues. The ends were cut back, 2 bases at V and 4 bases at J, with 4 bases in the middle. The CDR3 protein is CASSEVADTQYF. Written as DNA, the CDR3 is TGCGCCAGCAGTGAGGTTGCAGATACGCAGTATTTT.

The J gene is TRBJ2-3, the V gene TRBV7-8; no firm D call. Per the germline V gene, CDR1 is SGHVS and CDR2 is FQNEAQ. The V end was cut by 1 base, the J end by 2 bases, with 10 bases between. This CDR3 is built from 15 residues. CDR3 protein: CASSLGSYSTDTQYF. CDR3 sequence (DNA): TGTGCCAGCAGCTTAGGTAGCTATTCCACAGATACGCAGTATTTT.

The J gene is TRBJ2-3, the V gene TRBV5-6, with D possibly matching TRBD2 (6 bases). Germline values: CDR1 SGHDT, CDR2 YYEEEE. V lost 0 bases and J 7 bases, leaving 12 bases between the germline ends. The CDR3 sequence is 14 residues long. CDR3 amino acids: CASSLGISGNTQYF. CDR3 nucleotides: TGTGCCAGCAGCTTGGGGATTAGCGGAAATACGCAGTATTTT.

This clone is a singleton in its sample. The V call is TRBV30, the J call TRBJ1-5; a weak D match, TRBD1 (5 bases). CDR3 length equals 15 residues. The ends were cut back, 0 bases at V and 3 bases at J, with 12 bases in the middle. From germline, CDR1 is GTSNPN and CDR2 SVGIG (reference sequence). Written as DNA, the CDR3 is TGTGCCTGGAGTGTTCGGGGCAGGCTCAATCAGCCCCAGCATTTT. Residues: CAWSVRGRLNQPQHF.

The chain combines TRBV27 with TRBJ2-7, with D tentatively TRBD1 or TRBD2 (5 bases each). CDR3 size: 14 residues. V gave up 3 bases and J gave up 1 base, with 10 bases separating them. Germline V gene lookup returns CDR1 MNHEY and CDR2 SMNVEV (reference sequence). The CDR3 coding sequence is TGTGCCAGCAGTTTTGTGGGGGAATCCTACGAGCAGTACTTC. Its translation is CASSFVGESYEQYF.

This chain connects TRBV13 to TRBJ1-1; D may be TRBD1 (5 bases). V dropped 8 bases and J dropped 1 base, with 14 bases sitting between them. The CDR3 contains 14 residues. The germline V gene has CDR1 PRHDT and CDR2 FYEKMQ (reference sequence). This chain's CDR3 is CASSTGRTNTEAFF. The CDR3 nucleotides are TGTGCCAGCTCAACGGGACGAACGAACACTGAAGCTTTCTTT.